This TCR beta chain was sequenced during a study of identical twins. MiXCR, run by TCRdb on the 5' RACE reads, gives a single entry per CDR3 protein. The table has approximately 700,000 distinct CDR3 sequences, roughly 6% seen once; the top ten hold roughly 1.6%. Turning to this clonotype: Its antigen is unknown.

Notes on the study in general: Cross-sectional statistics, not tracking of the same donors, supported the conclusions. Insertions were fewer in abundant cord blood beta clonotypes, whereas memory repertoires showed none of this pattern. One should note that invariant MAIT and iNKT cells could partly confound zero-insertion analyses.

Trimming removed 6 bases at V and 2 bases at J, with 9 bases between. This CDR3 has 13 residues. V usage is TRBV12-3 or TRBV12-4 and J usage is TRBJ2-3; TRBD1 is a possible D gene (5 bases). This sequence was found in a man aged 18 to 35 in good health. The sample was naive T cells sorted from blood. The CDR3 spells CASRDIPTDTQYF. DNA of the CDR3: TGTGCCAGCAGGGACATTCCCACAGATACGCAGTATTTT.